This TCR beta chain was found in a study of shared clonotypes between healthy human individuals. Study-wide results and limits: The study found lower generation probabilities in non-shared clonotypes than in those shared by all four donors. The study found about 5% of naive CD4 clonotypes shared across several donors. Clonotype sharing among donors likely depends on sequencing depth. Larger estimated richness was generally recorded for naive subsets relative to memory subsets.

Clones were read by immunoSEQ multiplex PCR, and TCRdb kept only the in-frame ones, dropping some. The table has about a million clones, 60% to 85% seen once. The CDR3 is 12 amino acids. Germline lookup yields CDR1 KGHSH and CDR2 LQKENI. The ends were cut back, 3 bases at V and 4 bases at J, with 7 bases in the middle. Comments on this clone: As yet, its antigen is unknown.

Material: memory CD4+ T cells from PBMCs. The sample's subset: CD45RA-negative fraction. V usage is TRBV18 and J usage is TRBJ2-7; D remains ambiguous. The origin of this receptor is a man between 18 and 29 years old in good health. Some clones in this sample may be carry-over from other donors' samples. The CDR3 sequence is CASSPAQYEQYF. As DNA, the CDR3 is TGTGCCAGCTCACCGGCGCAATACGAGCAGTACTTC.